This TCR beta chain is drawn from a study of CD8 T cells in ankylosing spondylitis. General study points: Characteristic, it appeared, of ankylosing spondylitis blood was a TCR beta motif of roughly eight highly homologous variants. According to the report, clones linked to the disease were significantly enriched in matched synovial fluid samples taken from ankylosing spondylitis patients.

MiXCR, applied by TCRdb to the 5' RACE reads, yields one record per CDR3 protein. This sample has 400,000 to 450,000 distinct CDR3 sequences, with over 15% found just once. As to this clonotype: Its specificity is unknown.

Sequencing input: blood, either unsorted or a sorted T cell fraction (not recorded which). This clonotype was sampled from a male donor with ankylosing spondylitis.

This chain's CDR3 is CSVIPEWDAVEAFF. The CDR3 bases are TGCAGCGTGATACCAGAGTGGGACGCGGTCGAAGCTTTCTTT. The gene calls are TRBV29-1 and TRBJ1-1; weak D call: TRBD1 (5 bases). Germline CDR1 SQVTM, CDR2 ANQGSEA. The CDR3 is 14 residues long. V was pared by 6 bases and J by 8 bases, with 22 bases between.